This entry is about one T cell receptor (beta chain). This entry belongs to a study of blood T cells in healthy people across ages. Alongside a J-beta primer mix, a sample-barcoded 5' primer served in a second PCR lasting roughly 6 to 11 cycles. TCRdb redid the calling of the 5' RACE reads with MiXCR, one entry per CDR3 protein. The sample has around 1,000,000 distinct CDR3 sequences; around 27% are singletons. V lost 3 bases and J lost 5, with 13 bases in between. Germline V CDR1 and CDR2: SNHLY, FYNNEI. This CDR3 has 14 amino acids. These data were also reused for a study on T cells of mothers and their children.

The chain is built from TRBV2 and TRBJ2-5; weak D call: TRBD1 (5 bases). The sequencing input was blood. This TCR derives from a girl aged 2 to 10 in good health. The CDR3 spells CASSDFATEETQYF. The CDR3, as DNA: TGTGCCAGCAGTGATTTTGCGACAGAGGAGACCCAGTACTTC.